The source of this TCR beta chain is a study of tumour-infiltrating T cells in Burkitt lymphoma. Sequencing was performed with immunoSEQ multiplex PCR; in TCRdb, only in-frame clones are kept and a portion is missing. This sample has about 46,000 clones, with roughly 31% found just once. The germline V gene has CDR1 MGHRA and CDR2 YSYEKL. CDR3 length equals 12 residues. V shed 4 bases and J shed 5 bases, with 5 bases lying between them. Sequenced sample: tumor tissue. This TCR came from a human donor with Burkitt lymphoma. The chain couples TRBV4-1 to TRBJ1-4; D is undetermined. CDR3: CASSRGNEKLFF. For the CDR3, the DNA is TGCGCCAGCAGCCGTGGGAATGAAAAACTGTTTTTT.